The subject of this entry is one T cell receptor (beta chain). The count of this clonotype is one. Its binding antigen is unknown. No base qualities exist here, and no much larger clone lies one base off it. One read amounts to weak evidence. This specimen belongs to a study of tumor-infiltrating lymphocytes in primary liver carcinoma (dated by TCRdb to the late 2010s). Regarding the study in general: About 5 patients with histopathologically diagnosed primary liver carcinoma underwent surgical resection in China between November 2015 and 2016. Tumors of the five patients were stage T1-T3 N0M0 with maximum diameters of roughly 4.2 to 11 cm. A total of approximately 35 specimens from 5 patients underwent TCRbeta repertoire sequencing, comprising about 25 tumor regions, 5 adjacent noncancerous liver tissues and 5 peripheral blood samples. High reproducibility was observed for the technical replicate repertoires, with mean shared-clone rates around 0.89 and correlation coefficients above 0.98. Samples yielded roughly 3.5 to 8 million productive TCRbeta reads; read depth did not differ significantly between tissue types. Across five regions of each liver tumor, along with adjacent normal tissue and blood, the study brought together TCRbeta repertoire sequencing, expression microarrays and whole-exome sequencing. Hepatocellular carcinoma (four) or combined HCC and intrahepatic cholangiocarcinoma (one) was present in the five patients, who were three men and two women aged 30 to 69 years. The research as a whole found: Only the TCR beta chain was sequenced, which likely underestimates true repertoire diversity because unpaired alpha chains were not captured. The study included only a few patients, and the authors note findings should be validated in a larger study. Comparison of CD4+ and CD8+ T cell repertoires was precluded by the use of bulk unsorted samples. Consistent with antigen-driven expansion, pairs of tumor regions showed higher repertoire overlap (mean about 36%) than either tumor-adjacent pairs (approximately 17%) or tumor-blood pairs (approximately 14%). The top 250 clones made up a significantly larger repertoire fraction in tumors than in blood (p = 0.039).

Blood RNA was extracted from unsorted whole blood with TRIzol reagent; germline DNA came from the DNeasy Blood & Tissue kit. At the time of sampling, the patients had chronic HBV infection and had not received any treatment. Before surgery, approximately 3.6 milliliters of peripheral blood were drawn into K2EDTA tubes. Starting from around 500 ng total RNA, TCRbeta-specific cDNA was produced by reverse transcription with a constant-region primer and ProtoScript II reverse transcriptase. TCRbeta libraries were built with three nested multiplex PCR rounds, a slightly modified ARM-PCR procedure. Each of the first two PCR rounds ran for approximately 10 cycles using multiplex TRBV1-TRBV30 forward primers together with a Cbeta reverse primer. Sample barcodes and Illumina adapters were added in a final 25-cycle PCR with Deep VentR polymerase. Before sequencing, amplicons of 200-500 bp were gel-purified using a QIAquick gel extraction kit. An Illumina HiSeq 2500 was used to sequence the TCRbeta amplicons, generating 250-bp paired-end reads. As for the authors' bioinformatics: To recover full CDR3 sequences, reads were quality-trimmed using Trimmomatic v0.33 and paired reads were then merged using FLASH v1.2.11. V, D and J germline segments were assigned to the rearranged TCRbeta sequences using MiGEC v1.2.1b. Clonotype statistics and Shannon-Wiener diversity indices were calculated with VDJtools v1.0.0. To cut down on sampling bias, every analysis after diversity analysis relied on just the 250 most abundant clonotypes from each sample. TCRdb handled the public reads itself, with Q25 trimming in fastp and clone calling in MiXCR, and kept productive beta chains. Rows merge per CDR3 protein into single entries with the most common DNA and genes. These V and J calls rely on TCRdb rather than the paper's analysis. Within this sample are approximately 300,000 distinct CDR3 sequences, with less than 75% of them counted one time only. The biggest ten clones account for roughly 10% of the sample.

The V and J ends are trimmed by 11 bases and 9 bases, leaving 14 bases between them. Taken from cysteine to phenylalanine, the CDR3 has 11 residues. Just the 33-base CDR3 DNA is kept, in frame starting at base 1. Looking up the germline V gene yields CDR1 MNHEY and CDR2 SVGEGT. Recombination joined TRBV6-2 or TRBV6-3 with TRBJ2-1; a weak D assignment points to TRBD1 (6 bases agree). The source of this sequence is a middle-aged man with primary liver carcinoma and hepatitis B virus infection. Sequencing was done on a sample of peripheral blood. The CDR3 has the sequence CASGGQCEQFF. The sequenced DNA is TGTGCCTCAGGAGGACAGTGTGAGCAGTTCTTC.